The following is a TCR beta chain sequence with its context. As processed by the authors: For nucleated cells, counts were estimated from reference gene primer amplification. Clones were read by immunoSEQ multiplex PCR, and TCRdb kept only the in-frame ones, dropping some. V and J calls plus clone size are reproduced from that table; the DNA served to infer D and trimming. The table has 93,000 or so clones, approximately 80% seen once; the top ten hold roughly 13%. Between the trimmed V and J ends, which lost 0 bases and 4 bases, there was a span of 12 bases. Germline V lookup: CDR1 LNHDA, CDR2 SQIVND (reference sequence). The CDR3 loop spans 15 amino acids. This entry is derived from a study of blood T cell repertoires in COVID-19. Across the whole study: Specimens from acute and convalescent COVID-19 originated in the United States, Italy and Spain. PBMCs, B-cell-depleted T cells, or T cells provided the cDNA or gDNA that made up the material.

The TCR comes from a human donor in a cohort sampled during active or convalescent COVID-19. The chain has TRBV19 and TRBJ1-1, with D possibly TRBD1 on 5 matching bases. The sequencing sample was made of peripheral blood. The CDR3 here is CASSIDQGGGTEAFF. The DNA for the CDR3 is TGTGCCAGTAGTATAGATCAGGGCGGCGGCACTGAAGCTTTCTTT.